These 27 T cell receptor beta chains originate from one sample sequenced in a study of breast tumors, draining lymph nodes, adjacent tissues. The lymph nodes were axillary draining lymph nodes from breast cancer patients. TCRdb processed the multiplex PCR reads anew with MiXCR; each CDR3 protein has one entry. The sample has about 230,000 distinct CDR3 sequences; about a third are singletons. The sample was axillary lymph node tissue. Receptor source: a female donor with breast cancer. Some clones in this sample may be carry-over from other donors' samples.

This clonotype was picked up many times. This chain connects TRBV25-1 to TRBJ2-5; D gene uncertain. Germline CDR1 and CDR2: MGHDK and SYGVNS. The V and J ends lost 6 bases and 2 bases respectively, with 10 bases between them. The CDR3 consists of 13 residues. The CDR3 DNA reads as TGTGCCAGCAGACCTTATCGGCAAGAGACCCAGTACTTC. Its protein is CASRPYRQETQYF.

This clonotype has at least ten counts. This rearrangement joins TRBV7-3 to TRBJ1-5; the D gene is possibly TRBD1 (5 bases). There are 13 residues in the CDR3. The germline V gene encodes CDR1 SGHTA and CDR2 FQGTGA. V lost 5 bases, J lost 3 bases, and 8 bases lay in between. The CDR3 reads CASSPGTNQPQHF. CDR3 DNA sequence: TGTGCCAGCAGCCCGGGGACCAATCAGCCCCAGCATTTT.

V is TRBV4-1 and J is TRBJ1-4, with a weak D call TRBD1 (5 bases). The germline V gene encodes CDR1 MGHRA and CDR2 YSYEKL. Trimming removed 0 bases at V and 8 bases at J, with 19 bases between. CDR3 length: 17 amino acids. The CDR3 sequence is CASSQEPGGVGREKLFF. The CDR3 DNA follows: TGCGCCAGCAGCCAAGAGCCGGGAGGGGTTGGGCGGGAAAAACTGTTTTTT.

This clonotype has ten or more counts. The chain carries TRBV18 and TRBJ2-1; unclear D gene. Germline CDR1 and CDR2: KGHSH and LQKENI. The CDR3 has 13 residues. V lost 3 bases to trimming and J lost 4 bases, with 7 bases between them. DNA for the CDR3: TGTGCCAGCTCACCCTCGAGGTACAATGAGCAGTTCTTC. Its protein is CASSPSRYNEQFF.

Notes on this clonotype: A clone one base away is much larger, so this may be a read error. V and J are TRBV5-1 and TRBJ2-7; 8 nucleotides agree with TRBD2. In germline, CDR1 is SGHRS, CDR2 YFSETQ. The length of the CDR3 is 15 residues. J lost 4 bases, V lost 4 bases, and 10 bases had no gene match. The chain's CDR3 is CASSGIAGKEYEQYF. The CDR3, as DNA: TGCGCCAGCAGCGGAATAGCGGGAAAGGAATACGAGCAGTACTTC.

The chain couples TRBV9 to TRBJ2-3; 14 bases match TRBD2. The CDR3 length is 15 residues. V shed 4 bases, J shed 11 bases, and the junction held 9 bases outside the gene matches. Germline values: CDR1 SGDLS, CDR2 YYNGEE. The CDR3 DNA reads TGTGCCAGCAGCCTAGGACTAGCGGGAGGCCACGAGCAGTATTTT. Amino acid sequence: CASSLGLAGGHEQYF.

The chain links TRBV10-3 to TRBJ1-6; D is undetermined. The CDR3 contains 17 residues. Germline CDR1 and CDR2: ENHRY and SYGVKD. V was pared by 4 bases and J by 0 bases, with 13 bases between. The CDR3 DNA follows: TGTGCCATCAGTGGAAGGTCAGCGGGCTCCTATAATTCACCCCTCCACTTT. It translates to CAISGRSAGSYNSPLHF.

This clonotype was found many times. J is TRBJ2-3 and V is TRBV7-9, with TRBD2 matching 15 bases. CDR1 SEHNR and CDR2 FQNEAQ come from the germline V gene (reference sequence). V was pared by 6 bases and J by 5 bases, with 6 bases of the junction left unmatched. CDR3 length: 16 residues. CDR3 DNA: TGTGCCAGCAGTTTCGGGACTAGCGGGAGGCTAGATACGCAGTATTTT. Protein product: CASSFGTSGRLDTQYF. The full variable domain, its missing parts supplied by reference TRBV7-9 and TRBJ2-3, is DTGVSQNPRHKITKRGQNVTFRCDPISEHNRLYWYRQTLGQGPEFLTYFQNEAQLEKSRLLSDRFSAERPKGSFSTLEIQRTEQGDSAMYLCASSFGTSGRLDTQYFGPGTRLTVL.

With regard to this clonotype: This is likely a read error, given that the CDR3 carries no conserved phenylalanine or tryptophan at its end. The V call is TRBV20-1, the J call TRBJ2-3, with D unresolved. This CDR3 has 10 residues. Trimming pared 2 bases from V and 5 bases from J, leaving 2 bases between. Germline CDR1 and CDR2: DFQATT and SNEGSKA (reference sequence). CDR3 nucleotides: TGCAGTGCTAGACTAGATACGCAGTATTCT. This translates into CSARLDTQYS.

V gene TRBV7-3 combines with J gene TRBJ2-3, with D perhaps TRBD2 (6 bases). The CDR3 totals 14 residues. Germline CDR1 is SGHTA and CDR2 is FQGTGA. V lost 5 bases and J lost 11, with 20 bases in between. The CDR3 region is CASSETSTYNEQYF. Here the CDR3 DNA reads TGTGCCAGCAGCGAGACTAGTACCTACAATGAGCAGTATTTT.

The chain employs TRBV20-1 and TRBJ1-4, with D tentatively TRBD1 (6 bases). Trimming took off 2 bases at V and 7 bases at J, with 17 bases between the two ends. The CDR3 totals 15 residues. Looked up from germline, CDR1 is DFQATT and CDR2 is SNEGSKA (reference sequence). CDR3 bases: TGCAGTGCTAGAAAGTCCCGGACAGTCGTTGAAAAACTGTTTTTT. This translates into CSARKSRTVVEKLFF.

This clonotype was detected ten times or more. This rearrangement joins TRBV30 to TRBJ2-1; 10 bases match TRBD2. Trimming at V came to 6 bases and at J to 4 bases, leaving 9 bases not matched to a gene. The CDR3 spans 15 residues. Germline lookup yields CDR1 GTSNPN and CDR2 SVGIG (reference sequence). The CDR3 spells CACSAGTSAYNEQFF. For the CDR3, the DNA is TGTGCCTGCTCCGCCGGGACTAGCGCTTACAATGAGCAGTTCTTC. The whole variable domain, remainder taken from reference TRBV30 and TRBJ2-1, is SQTIHQWPATLVQPVGSPLSLECTVEGTSNPNLYWYRQAAGRGLQLLFYSVGIGQISSEVPQNLSASRPQDRQFILSSKKLLLSDSGFYLCACSAGTSAYNEQFFGPGTRLTVL.

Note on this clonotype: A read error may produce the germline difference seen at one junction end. CDR3 region: CSARYADTQSF. CDR3 nucleotide sequence: TGCAGTGCGAGGTACGCAGATACGCAGTCTTTT. V gene TRBV20-1 combines with J gene TRBJ2-3; D ambiguous. The germline V gene has CDR1 DFQATT and CDR2 SNEGSKA (reference sequence). The CDR3 is 11 amino acids.

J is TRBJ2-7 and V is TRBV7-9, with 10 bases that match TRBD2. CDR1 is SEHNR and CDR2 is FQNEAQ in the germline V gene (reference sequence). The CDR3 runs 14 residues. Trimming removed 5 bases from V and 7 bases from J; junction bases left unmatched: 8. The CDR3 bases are TGTGCCAGCAGCACGCTAGCGGGAGATAGTGAGCAGTACTTC. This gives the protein CASSTLAGDSEQYF. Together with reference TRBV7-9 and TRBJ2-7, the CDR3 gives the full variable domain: DTGVSQNPRHKITKRGQNVTFRCDPISEHNRLYWYRQTLGQGPEFLTYFQNEAQLEKSRLLSDRFSAERPKGSFSTLEIQRTEQGDSAMYLCASSTLAGDSEQYFGPGTRLTVT.

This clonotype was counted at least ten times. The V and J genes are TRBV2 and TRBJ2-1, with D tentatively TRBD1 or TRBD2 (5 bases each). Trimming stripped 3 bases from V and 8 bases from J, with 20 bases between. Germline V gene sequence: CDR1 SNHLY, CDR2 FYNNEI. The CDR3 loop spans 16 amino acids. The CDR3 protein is CASSEYSGPDSHEQFF. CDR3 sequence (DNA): TGTGCCAGCAGTGAGTATTCGGGACCGGACTCCCATGAGCAGTTCTTC.

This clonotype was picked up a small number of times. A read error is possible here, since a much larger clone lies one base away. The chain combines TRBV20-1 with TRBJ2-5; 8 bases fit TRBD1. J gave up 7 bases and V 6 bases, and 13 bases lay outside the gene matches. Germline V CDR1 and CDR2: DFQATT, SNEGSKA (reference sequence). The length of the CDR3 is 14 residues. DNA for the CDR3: TGCAGTGCACCGCGGAGTGGGCAGGGGGCGACCCAGTACTTC. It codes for CSAPRSGQGATQYF.

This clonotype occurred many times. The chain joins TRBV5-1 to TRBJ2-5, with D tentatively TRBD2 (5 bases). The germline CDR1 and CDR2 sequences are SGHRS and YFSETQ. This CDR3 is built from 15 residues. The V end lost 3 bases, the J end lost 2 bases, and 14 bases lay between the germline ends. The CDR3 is CASSSGGGLQETQYF. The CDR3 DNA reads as TGCGCCAGCAGCTCGGGTGGCGGGCTACAAGAGACCCAGTACTTC.

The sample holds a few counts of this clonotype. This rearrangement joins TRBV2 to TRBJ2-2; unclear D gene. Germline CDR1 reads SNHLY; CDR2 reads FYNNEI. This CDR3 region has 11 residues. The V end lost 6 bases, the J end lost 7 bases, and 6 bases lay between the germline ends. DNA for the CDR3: TGTGCCAGCAGGGGTGACGGGGAGCTGTTTTTT. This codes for CASRGDGELFF.

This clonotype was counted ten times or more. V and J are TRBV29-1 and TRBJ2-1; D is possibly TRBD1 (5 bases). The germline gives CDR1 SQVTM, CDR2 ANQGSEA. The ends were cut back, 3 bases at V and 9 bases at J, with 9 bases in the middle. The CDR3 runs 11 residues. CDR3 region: CSVDRVVEQFF. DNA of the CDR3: TGCAGCGTTGACAGGGTTGTTGAGCAGTTCTTC.

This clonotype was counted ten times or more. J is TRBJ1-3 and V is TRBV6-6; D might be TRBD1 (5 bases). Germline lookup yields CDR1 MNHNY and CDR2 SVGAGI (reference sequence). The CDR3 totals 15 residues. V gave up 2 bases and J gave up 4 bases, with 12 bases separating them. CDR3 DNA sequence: TGTGCCAGCAGTTACATGGGGGGAGAAGGAAACACCATATATTTT. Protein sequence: CASSYMGGEGNTIYF.

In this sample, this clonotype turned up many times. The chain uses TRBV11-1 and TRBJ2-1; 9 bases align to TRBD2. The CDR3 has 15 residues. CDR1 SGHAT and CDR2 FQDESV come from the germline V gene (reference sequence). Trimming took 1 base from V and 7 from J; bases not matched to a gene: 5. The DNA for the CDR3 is TGTGCCAGCAGCTTAGGCGGGAGGGGACGAAATGAGCAGTTCTTC. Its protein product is CASSLGGRGRNEQFF.

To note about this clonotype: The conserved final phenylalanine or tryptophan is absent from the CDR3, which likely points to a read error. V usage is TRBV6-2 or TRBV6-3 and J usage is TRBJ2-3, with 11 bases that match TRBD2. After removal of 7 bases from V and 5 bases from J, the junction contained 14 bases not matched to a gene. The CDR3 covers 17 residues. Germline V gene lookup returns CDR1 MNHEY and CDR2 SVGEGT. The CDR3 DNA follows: TGTGCCAGCAAAGACCCTACTAGCGGGAGAGGGGGAGATACGCAGTATCTT. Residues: CASKDPTSGRGGDTQYL.

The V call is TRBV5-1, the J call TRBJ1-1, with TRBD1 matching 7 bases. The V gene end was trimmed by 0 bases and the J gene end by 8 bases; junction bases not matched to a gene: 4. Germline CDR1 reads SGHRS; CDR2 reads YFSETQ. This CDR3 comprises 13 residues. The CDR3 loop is CASSLAGQAEAFF. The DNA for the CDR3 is TGCGCCAGCAGCTTGGCCGGACAGGCAGAAGCTTTCTTT.

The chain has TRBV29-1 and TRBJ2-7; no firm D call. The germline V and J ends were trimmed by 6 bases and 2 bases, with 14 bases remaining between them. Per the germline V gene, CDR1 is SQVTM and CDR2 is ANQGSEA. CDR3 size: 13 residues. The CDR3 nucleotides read TGCAGCGTGCTTAGGGCGAGGACCTACGAGCAGTACTTC. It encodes CSVLRARTYEQYF.

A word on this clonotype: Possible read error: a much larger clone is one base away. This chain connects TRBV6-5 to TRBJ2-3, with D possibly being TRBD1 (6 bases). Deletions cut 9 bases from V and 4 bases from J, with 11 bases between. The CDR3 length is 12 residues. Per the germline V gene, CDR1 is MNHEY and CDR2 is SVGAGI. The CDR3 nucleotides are TGTGCCAGTCAAACAGGGCCAGATACGCAGTATTTT. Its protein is CASQTGPDTQYF.

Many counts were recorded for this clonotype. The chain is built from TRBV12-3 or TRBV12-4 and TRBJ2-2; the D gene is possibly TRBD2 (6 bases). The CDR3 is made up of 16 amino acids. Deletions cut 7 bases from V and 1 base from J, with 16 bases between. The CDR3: CASTRGSGQNTGELFF. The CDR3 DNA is TGTGCCAGCACTCGGGGGAGCGGCCAGAACACCGGGGAGCTGTTTTTT.

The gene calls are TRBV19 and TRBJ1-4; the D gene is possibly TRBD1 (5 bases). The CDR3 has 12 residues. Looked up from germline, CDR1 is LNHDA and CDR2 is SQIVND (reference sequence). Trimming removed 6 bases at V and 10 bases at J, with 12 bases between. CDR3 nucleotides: TGTGCCAGTAGGACCGGGACTGGAAAACTGTTTTTT. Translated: CASRTGTGKLFF.